This TCR beta chain was documented in a study of early T cells in non-severe SARS-CoV-2 infection. At the level of the study: Chains were unpaired, as sequencing was done on bulk RNA from unsorted whole blood.

The TCR library protocol attached unique molecular identifiers to the individual cDNA molecules. TCRdb reprocessed the 5' RACE reads with MiXCR, giving one entry per CDR3 protein. The sample has some 53,000 distinct CDR3 sequences, 8% to 8.5% seen once. The germline gives CDR1 SGHNT, CDR2 YENEEA. This CDR3 is built from 12 residues. With 6 bases removed from V and 5 bases from J, the gap between germline ends came to 9 bases. Findings of the study overall: VDJdb matching favored anti-spike CD8 responses, missing private and CD4 specificities.

This clonotype appeared many times. Its antigen is as yet unknown. The TCR comes from an adult who was a healthcare worker with PCR-confirmed SARS-CoV-2 infection or an uninfected control (not recorded which). Specimen: whole blood. The chain links TRBV11-3 to TRBJ2-3; D might be TRBD1 (5 bases). The CDR3 spells CASRGPGDTQYF. The CDR3 nucleotides are TGTGCCAGCAGGGGGCCCGGAGATACGCAGTATTTT.